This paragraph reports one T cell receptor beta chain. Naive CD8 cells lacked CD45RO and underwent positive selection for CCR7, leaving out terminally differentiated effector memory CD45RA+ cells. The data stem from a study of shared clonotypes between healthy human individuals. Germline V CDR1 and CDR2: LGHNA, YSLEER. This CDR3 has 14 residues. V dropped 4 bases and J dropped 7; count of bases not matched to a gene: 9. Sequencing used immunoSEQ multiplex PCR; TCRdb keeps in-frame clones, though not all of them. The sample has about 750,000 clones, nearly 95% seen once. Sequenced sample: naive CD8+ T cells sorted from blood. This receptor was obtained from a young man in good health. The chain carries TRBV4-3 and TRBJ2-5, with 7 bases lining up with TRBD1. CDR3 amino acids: CASSPRQGTGTQYF. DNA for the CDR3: TGCGCCAGCAGCCCGCGACAGGGAACTGGGACCCAGTACTTC.